This T cell receptor (beta chain) was recorded in a study of PD-1 blockade in classical Hodgkin lymphoma. For this clone: As yet, its antigen is unknown.

Following autologous stem cell transplantation, relapse occurred in every patient, and exposure to brentuximab vedotin varied. TCRdb's table, derived via immunoSEQ multiplex PCR, lists solely in-frame clones and lacks some. The top ten hold about 9.2% of the sample, which has 120,000 to 150,000 clones, about four fifths seen once. General study findings and limits: According to reports, newly diagnosed patients had lower baseline TCR diversity than healthy donors, and relapsed/refractory patients had lower baseline TCR diversity still.

The receptor was derived from a human donor with classical Hodgkin lymphoma. The input for sequencing was peripheral blood mononuclear cells (PBMCs), taken before the second cycle of nivolumab.

CDR3 in amino acids: CASSLGGGAGHSGNTIYF. In DNA form, the CDR3 reads TGTGCCAGCAGCTTAGGTGGCGGGGCTGGGCACTCTGGAAACACCATATATTTT. The chain couples TRBV11-2 to TRBJ1-3, with D maybe TRBD1 (5 bases). The CDR3 has 18 residues. Trimming removed 1 base at V and 0 bases at J, with 16 bases between. In germline, CDR1 is SGHAT, CDR2 FQNNGV.